This T cell receptor beta chain was documented in a study of blood T cell repertoires in COVID-19 (TCRdb year 2020). Regarding the research as a whole: Samples covering the acute and convalescent phases of COVID-19 were provided by collaborators in the United States, Italy and Spain. The prospective study material was composed of cDNA or gDNA derived from T cells, B-cell-depleted T cells, or PBMCs. Subjects who had been exposed to COVID-19, were actively infected with it, or had recovered from it provided the deeply sampled blood TCRbeta repertoires that made up the dataset. The repertoires were released in a freely available public database meant as a resource for research on the immune response to SARS-CoV-2. The samples were drawn from the first 160 participants of the ongoing ImmuneRACE study and from 950 to 1,500 subjects provided by 6 global collaborators. A de-identified subject ID, COVID-19 status, age in years and sex were almost always included in the sample metadata. Where HLA class I and class II types were available, the types were taken from metadata supplied by the sample provider, not from assay-based typing.

Regarding this clone: Its antigen is not yet known. One base away there is no much larger clone; base qualities are not given.

TCRbeta CDR3 regions were amplified from genomic DNA by means of the immunoSEQ Assay, a bias-controlled multiplex PCR. In the authors' own workflow: Within the assay, amplification of reference gene primers was used to estimate how many nucleated cells each sample contained. Sequence reads were collapsed and filtered to measure the absolute abundance of every unique TCRbeta CDR3 rearrangement. Productive Simpson clonality was computed per sample as the square root of Simpson's diversity index over productive rearrangements. Held by TCRdb, this immuneACCESS table contains in-frame sequences only and omits some clones. Under half of the omission traces to an unresolved V gene where checked; the cause of the rest is unknown. The DNA gave D and trimming, while V, J and clone size come from that table. Within this sample are around 320,000 clones, with about nine tenths of them counted one time only. The biggest ten clones account for approximately 7.2% of the sample.

Paper-wide results and their limitations: Clinical and demographic metadata were provided uncurated, with the amount varying by source and participant.

Via the germline V gene, CDR1 is MRHNA and CDR2 SNTAGT. The CDR3 goes from the cysteine to the phenylalanine over 15 residues. The sequence is cut down to CDR3 DNA, 45 bases in frame from base 1. Clipping removes 5 bases from V and 0 bases from J, with 4 as the unmatched junction base count. Samples from volunteer blood donors who had recovered from COVID-19 were contributed by a second Seattle source. Each collaborating institution followed its own protocols to collect whole blood in K2EDTA tubes. Collaborator samples were shipped for TCRbeta analysis as frozen whole blood, isolated PBMCs, or DNA extracted from either sample type.

This TCR was sampled from a woman between 25 and 40 years old who had recovered from COVID-19. The rearranged segments are TRBV6-4 and TRBJ2-1, with TRBD2 identical over 7 junction bases. Sequencing was done on a sample of peripheral blood. In nucleotide form, the sequence is TGTGCCAGCAGTTTGCGGGGGAGCTCCTACAATGAGCAGTTCTTC. It codes for CASSLRGSSYNEQFF.